The 15 T cell receptor beta chains reported below all come from one sample, sequenced in a study of CD8+ T cells in alopecia areata. Extracted from the samples, RNA was reverse transcribed into cDNA to serve as the sequencing template. Measured with immunoSEQ multiplex PCR; TCRdb has only the in-frame clones, and not every one. The table shows 150,000 to 200,000 clones, with approximately 70% occurring only once. This sample comprised CD8+ T cells sorted from blood, obtained at week 0. These receptor sequences come from a human donor with alopecia areata.

The CDR3 bases are TGTGCCTGGATGGGGAACACCGGGGAGCTGTTTTTT. Protein sequence: CAWMGNTGELFF. The V call is TRBV30, the J call TRBJ2-2; no definite D call. V shed 4 bases and J shed 1 base, with 4 bases lying between them. The CDR3 extends over 12 amino acids. The germline V gene has CDR1 GTSNPN and CDR2 SVGIG (reference sequence). Looking up the rest from reference TRBV30 and TRBJ2-2 gives the full variable domain: SQTIHQWPATLVQPVGSPLSLECTVEGTSNPNLYWYRQAAGRGLQLLFYSVGIGQISSEVPQNLSASRPQDRQFILSSKKLLLSDSGFYLCAWMGNTGELFFGEGSRLTVL.

This chain uses TRBV18 with TRBJ2-7; 7 bases agree with TRBD1. The J segment lost 5 bases and the V segment lost 0 bases, leaving 7 bases of the junction unmatched. This CDR3 has 15 residues. The germline gives CDR1 KGHSH, CDR2 LQKENI. This CDR3 is CASSPPRQGGHEQYF. CDR3 coding DNA: TGTGCCAGCTCACCACCCCGACAGGGTGGCCACGAGCAGTACTTC.

On this clone: The same CDR3 also results from other DNA sequences found in this sample. The CDR3 DNA reads as TGCGCCAGCAGCCAAGGGACGGGTACCTACGAGCAGTACTTC. Translating it yields CASSQGTGTYEQYF. The chain recombines TRBV4-1 with TRBJ2-7; D unclear. CDR3 length: 14 residues. In germline, CDR1 is MGHRA, CDR2 YSYEKL. The V end was cut by 1 base, the J end by 2 bases, with 9 bases between.

The chain employs TRBV4-1 and TRBJ1-2; 10 bases agree with TRBD1. This CDR3 is 14 amino acids long. CDR1 is MGHRA, CDR2 YSYEKL, per germline. Losses at the gene ends were 4 bases for V and 6 bases for J; bases not matched to a gene: 5. CDR3 bases: TGCGCCAGCAGCCCACGGGACAGGGGCGATGGCTACACCTTC. It specifies CASSPRDRGDGYTF.

The chain couples TRBV29-1 to TRBJ2-1; 7 bases match TRBD2. The CDR3 is 14 residues long. Germline CDR1 SQVTM, CDR2 ANQGSEA. V lost 2 bases to trimming and J lost 7 bases; unmatched junction nucleotides: 8. CDR3 DNA sequence: TGCAGCGTTGAATTGTTGGGGGGGTGGAATGAGCAGTTCTTC. Amino acid sequence: CSVELLGGWNEQFF.

As for this clone: The junction shows a germline mismatch at one end, possibly a read error. J is TRBJ2-7 and V is TRBV7-7; perhaps D is TRBD1 or TRBD2 (6 bases each). The CDR3 is 14 residues long. Germline lookup yields CDR1 SSHAT and CDR2 FNYEAQ (reference sequence). The CDR3 is CASSLAAGAGEQYF. In DNA, the CDR3 is TGTGCTAGCAGCTTAGCGGCAGGGGCGGGCGAGCAGTACTTC. The whole variable domain, filled in from reference TRBV7-7 and TRBJ2-7, reads GAGVSQSPRYKVTKRGQDVTLRCDPISSHATLYWYQQALGQGPEFLTYFNYEAQPDKSGLPSDRFSAERPEGSISTLTIQRTEQRDSAMYRCASSLAAGAGEQYFGPGTRLTVT.

This chain uses TRBV7-2 with TRBJ2-7; D unclear. Looked up from germline, CDR1 is SGHTA and CDR2 is FQGNSA. Trimming left V 4 bases short and J 4 bases short, with 14 bases between. CDR3 length: 14 residues. CDR3 loop: CASSSIWGFYEQYF. The CDR3 bases are TGTGCCAGCAGCTCTATATGGGGATTTTACGAGCAGTACTTC.

This rearrangement joins TRBV7-9 to TRBJ1-1; D call uncertain. Looked up from germline, CDR1 is SEHNR and CDR2 is FQNEAQ (reference sequence). Trimming stripped 3 bases from V and 5 bases from J, with 10 bases between. The CDR3 spans 13 residues. The CDR3 bases are TGTGCCAGCAGCTTTGGACCCTGGACTGAAGCTTTCTTT. It translates to CASSFGPWTEAFF.

This chain joins TRBV6-1 and TRBJ2-5; 9 bases match TRBD1. The CDR3 totals 12 residues. The V segment lost 6 bases and the J segment 11 bases; nucleotides outside the gene matches: 7. Germline lookup yields CDR1 MNHNS and CDR2 SASEGT. In nucleotides, the CDR3 is TGTGCCAGCAGGGGGACAGGGCATAAACAGTACTTC. Protein: CASRGTGHKQYF.

The sample holds one count of this clone. The V gene is TRBV27, the J gene TRBJ2-5, with 7 bases identical to TRBD1. In germline, CDR1 is MNHEY, CDR2 SMNVEV (reference sequence). Trimming took 2 bases from V and 4 from J; bases not matched to a gene: 16. The CDR3 length is 18 residues. CDR3 loop: CASSLRSPRDSRGETQYF. CDR3 sequence (DNA): TGTGCCAGCAGTTTACGGTCTCCCCGGGACAGCCGAGGAGAGACCCAGTACTTC.

J is TRBJ1-1 and V is TRBV7-2, with 9 positions matching TRBD1. The length of the CDR3 is 15 residues. The germline V gene encodes CDR1 SGHTA and CDR2 FQGNSA. V lost 6 bases and J lost 1; bases outside the gene matches: 6. The DNA for the CDR3 is TGTGCCAGCAGTCTAACAGGGGGCTGGAACACTGAAGCTTTCTTT. It encodes CASSLTGGWNTEAFF.

The sample holds a few counts of this clone. The V call is TRBV29-1, the J call TRBJ2-5, with D perhaps TRBD1 or TRBD2 (5 bases each). This CDR3 region has 12 residues. CDR1 SQVTM and CDR2 ANQGSEA come from the germline V gene. V shed 2 bases and J shed 3 bases, with 7 bases lying between them. CDR3 residues: CSVEQGEETQYF. CDR3 bases: TGCAGCGTTGAACAGGGAGAAGAGACCCAGTACTTC.

The V and J genes are TRBV30 and TRBJ2-3; 8 positions match TRBD2. Per germline, CDR1 GTSNPN and CDR2 SVGIG (reference sequence). This CDR3 is built from 15 residues. Germline trimming cut 1 base from V and 1 base from J; bases unmatched to any gene: 4. The CDR3 coding sequence is TGTGCCTGGAGTGGTTGGCGGGGGGGCACAGATACGCAGTATTTT. This gives the protein CAWSGWRGGTDTQYF.

The CDR3 DNA sequence: TGCGCCAGCAGCCAAGAGAATCAGAGGGAGCAGTACTTC. This codes for CASSQENQREQYF. The chain links TRBV4-1 to TRBJ2-7; D is unclear. The V gene's germline CDR1 is MGHRA and CDR2 YSYEKL. The CDR3 has 13 amino acids. The germline V and J ends were trimmed by 0 bases and 7 bases, with 10 bases remaining between them.

V is TRBV7-9 and J is TRBJ2-1; 7 bases match TRBD1. The germline V gene encodes CDR1 SEHNR and CDR2 FQNEAQ (reference sequence). This CDR3 region has 17 residues. The V segment lost 0 bases and the J segment 3 bases; nucleotides outside the gene matches: 8. The CDR3 sequence is CASSLALGTVNYNEQFF. The CDR3 DNA follows: TGTGCCAGCAGCTTAGCGCTCGGGACAGTAAACTACAATGAGCAGTTCTTC.